This TCR beta chain appears in the sequencing data of a study of lymphopenia after photon versus proton radiotherapy. The repertoire was sequenced with immunoSEQ multiplex PCR; TCRdb's copy has only in-frame clones and lacks some. Counted here are 20,000 to 25,000 clones, 85% to 95% occurring once; the ten biggest clones make up over 9%. This TCR was recovered from a woman between 65 and 79 years old with pancreatic cancer. Some clones in this sample may be carry-over from other donors' samples. The sequencing used peripheral blood, collected from a patient treated with proton-based radiotherapy.

The CDR3, as DNA: TGTGCCAGTACTCAGACAGGGGCTAGCACTGAAGCTTTCTTT. Its translation is CASTQTGASTEAFF. This rearrangement joins TRBV19 to TRBJ1-1; 8 positions match TRBD1. J was trimmed by 4 bases and V by 7 bases; bases with no gene match: 8. The CDR3 spans 14 residues. Germline V gene sequence: CDR1 LNHDA, CDR2 SQIVND (reference sequence).